A selection of T cell receptor beta chains follows, all from one sample in a study of T-cell memory formation after mild COVID-19. MiXCR, run by TCRdb on the 5' RACE reads, gives a single entry per CDR3 protein. The table has about 440,000 distinct CDR3 sequences, roughly 20% seen once. The sequencing sample was made of PBMCs or a T cell subset sorted from them (not recorded which). These receptors all come from an adult woman who had mild COVID-19 (a few samples of this study predate the infection). Cell type and time point are not known. Each CDR3 is given without its conserved first and last residue. Fields, in order: CDR3 protein, D gene, V gene, clone size, J gene. D genes are given only for firm matches. Expanded clones are given a class, and other clones once, few, many or no size at all.

CDR3 protein: ASSFQRLAGPNEQF; D gene: TRBD2; V gene: TRBV7-8; clone size: NA; J gene: TRBJ2-1
CDR3 protein: ASRLGTGVSSPLH; D gene: TRBD1; V gene: TRBV12-3/TRBV12-4; clone size: NA; J gene: TRBJ1-6
CDR3 protein: ATSADRGMNTEAF; D gene: NA; V gene: TRBV24-1; clone size: NA; J gene: TRBJ1-1
CDR3 protein: ASSSPGTSGPPE; D gene: TRBD2; V gene: TRBV7-3; clone size: NA; J gene: TRBJ2-3
CDR3 protein: ASGGGFYNEQF; D gene: TRBD2; V gene: TRBV2; clone size: few; J gene: TRBJ2-1
CDR3 protein: ASSPGWGEGQETQY; D gene: TRBD2; V gene: TRBV7-2; clone size: many; J gene: TRBJ2-5
CDR3 protein: ASSPPRGLLSYEQY; D gene: NA; V gene: TRBV7-7; clone size: NA; J gene: TRBJ2-7
CDR3 protein: ASSEGSDRVTEAF; D gene: TRBD1; V gene: TRBV25-1; clone size: NA; J gene: TRBJ1-1
CDR3 protein: ASRVISGGAADTQY; D gene: TRBD2; V gene: TRBV27; clone size: once; J gene: TRBJ2-3
CDR3 protein: SLGRGSYNEQF; D gene: NA; V gene: TRBV29-1; clone size: NA; J gene: TRBJ2-1
CDR3 protein: ASSKLVGQGNEKLF; D gene: TRBD1; V gene: TRBV19; clone size: few; J gene: TRBJ1-4
CDR3 protein: ASSQDRYGGASSYEQY; D gene: NA; V gene: TRBV4-3; clone size: NA; J gene: TRBJ2-7
CDR3 protein: AAATGGPGELF; D gene: TRBD1; V gene: TRBV24-1; clone size: NA; J gene: TRBJ2-2
CDR3 protein: ASSLNSGNEQF; D gene: NA; V gene: TRBV5-6; clone size: few; J gene: TRBJ2-1
CDR3 protein: SARSLGGYNEQF; D gene: NA; V gene: TRBV20-1; clone size: NA; J gene: TRBJ2-1
CDR3 protein: ASSFAQTGSPEQF; D gene: TRBD1; V gene: TRBV27; clone size: NA; J gene: TRBJ2-1
CDR3 protein: ASSYVWGNTEAF; D gene: NA; V gene: TRBV5-6; clone size: NA; J gene: TRBJ1-1
CDR3 protein: ASSIDAGSNQPQH; D gene: NA; V gene: TRBV19; clone size: NA; J gene: TRBJ1-5
CDR3 protein: ASSYTGTGGNEQY; D gene: TRBD1; V gene: TRBV7-9; clone size: NA; J gene: TRBJ2-7
CDR3 protein: ASSQFHRNPNGYEQY; D gene: NA; V gene: TRBV23-1; clone size: few; J gene: TRBJ2-7
CDR3 protein: VSSQEWYSGRGEGDTQY; D gene: TRBD2; V gene: TRBV4-1; clone size: few; J gene: TRBJ2-3
CDR3 protein: ASTTPQKRELF; D gene: NA; V gene: TRBV7-6; clone size: few; J gene: TRBJ2-2
CDR3 protein: ASGGPGNTIY; D gene: NA; V gene: TRBV7-8; clone size: NA; J gene: TRBJ1-3
CDR3 protein: ASSPPGSPTYEQY; D gene: NA; V gene: TRBV19; clone size: few; J gene: TRBJ2-7
CDR3 protein: ASSAEGGYGYT; D gene: NA; V gene: TRBV6-4; clone size: NA; J gene: TRBJ1-2